This T cell receptor (beta chain) stems from a study of cytomegalovirus exposure and HLA in healthy donors. On the study more broadly: 81% of 350 to 400 genotyped donors fell in the Caucasian-associated ancestry cluster. Whole-study findings and limits: Common viral pathogens (according to a later analysis) appeared linked to several of the most significant clusters. Follow-up analysis later connected one missense variant in DCLRE1C with trimming of TCR beta V- and J-genes. The study designated roughly 160 TCR beta chains cytomegalovirus-associated.

This clone was seen once. Its antigen is undetermined. Germline V gene data show CDR1 as LNHDA and CDR2 as SQIVND (reference sequence). V shed 3 bases and J 2 bases; nucleotides not matched to a gene: 4. The CDR3 is made up of 15 amino acids. Amplification used 60 Vbeta primers and 13 Jbeta primers. Only in-frame clones appear in the TCRdb table, and some are missing; sequencing was by immunoSEQ multiplex PCR. The table has some 110,000 clones, 75% seen once; the top ten hold less than 3%. The chain employs TRBV19 and TRBJ2-3; 8 bases match TRBD1. The TCR originated in a male donor in good health and CMV-seropositive. Sequenced sample: PBMCs. CDR3 sequence (DNA): TGTGCCAGTAGTATCCAGGGGGCTGCCACAGATACGCAGTATTTT. It yields the protein CASSIQGAATDTQYF.